The present T cell receptor (beta chain) was sequenced within a study of sequential checkpoint blockade in melanoma (dated by TCRdb to the late 2010s). Regarding the research as a whole: Using 1:1 randomization, the trial assigned patients either to first-line nivolumab followed by ipilimumab (arm A) or to ipilimumab followed by nivolumab (arm B). Maintenance nivolumab came after each of the two trial sequences. Broader findings and caveats from the paper: The response-prediction model combining TCR metrics and mutation burden needs validation in larger, independent patient cohorts.

The immunoSEQ Assay was used to immunosequence TCRbeta CDR3 regions from genomic DNA. Prior to high-throughput sequencing, genomic DNA was amplified by bias-controlled multiplex PCR. Per the authors' processing: To quantify the absolute abundance of each unique TCRbeta CDR3 region, the sequences were collapsed and filtered. Clonality, defined as 1 minus Pielou's evenness, was calculated using only productive rearrangements. Clones with significantly greater frequencies in on-treatment versus baseline samples were identified using a previously published method. What TCRdb holds here is the immuneACCESS table cut down to in-frame rearrangements. Part of the clones is not present; checked against another copy, under half of the missing clones reflect an unresolved V gene, and the others are unexplained. That table furnishes V, J and clone size, whereas the DNA furnished D and trimming. The sample table contains more than 10,000 clones; only one count was recorded for roughly 82% of them. Of the sample, under 35% falls within the top ten clones.

Taken with the paper, the label for treatment or condition translates to: randomized to nivolumab then ipilimumab (arm A) or the reverse (arm B). None of the trial patients had been given prior DNA-damaging chemotherapy. Live CD3+CD8+ cells negative for CD19 and CD56 were sorted from thawed PBMCs on a FACS Aria II flow cytometer. The samples were obtained from melanoma patients enrolled in CheckMate 064, an open-label, randomized phase II trial testing sequential checkpoint blockade. Peripheral blood mononuclear cells were obtained through leukapheresis, purified using Ficoll-Paque, and frozen in human serum containing roughly 10% DMSO. Purity of sorted blood CD3+CD8+ cells was verified at >98% immediately after sorting, followed by DNA extraction. On this clone: Its target antigen remains unknown. Qualities for individual bases were not recorded, and no much larger clone is one base off.

V lost 0 bases and J lost 6 bases; the stretch between them is 9 bases long. Via the germline V gene, CDR1 is SGHRS and CDR2 YFSETQ. The CDR3 numbers 13 residues from cysteine through phenylalanine. Only the CDR3 part of the read is kept: 39 bases, read in frame from the first base. The chain employs TRBV5-1 and TRBJ1-1; the D segment cannot be called with confidence. This receptor was obtained from a human donor with melanoma. The input for sequencing was CD8+ T cells sorted from blood (inferred from file names), taken from a patient given nivolumab and ipilimumab in sequence. This receptor has the CDR3 CASSLAGKAEAFF. Read as DNA, the sequence is TGCGCCAGCAGCTTGGCGGGGAAGGCTGAAGCTTTCTTT.